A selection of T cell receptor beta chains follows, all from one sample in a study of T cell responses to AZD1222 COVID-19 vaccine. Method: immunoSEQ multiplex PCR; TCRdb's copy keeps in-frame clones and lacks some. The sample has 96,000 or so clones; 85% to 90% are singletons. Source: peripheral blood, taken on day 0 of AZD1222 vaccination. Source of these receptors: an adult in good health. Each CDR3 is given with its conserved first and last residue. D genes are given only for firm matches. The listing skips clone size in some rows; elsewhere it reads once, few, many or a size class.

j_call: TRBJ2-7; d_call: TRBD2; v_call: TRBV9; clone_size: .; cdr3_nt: TGTGCCAGCAGCGTAGCCGCGGGAGGGGAGGAGCAGTACTTC; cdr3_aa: CASSVAAGGEEQYF
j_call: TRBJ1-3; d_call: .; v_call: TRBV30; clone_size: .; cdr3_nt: TGTGCCTGGAAGGCCTCTGGAAACACCATATATTTT; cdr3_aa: CAWKASGNTIYF
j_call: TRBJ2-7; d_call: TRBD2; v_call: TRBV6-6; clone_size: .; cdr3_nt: TGTGCCAGCAGTCGGACCCTGCTGGGAGCGGGAGGGTCCTACGAGCAGTACTTC; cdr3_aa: CASSRTLLGAGGSYEQYF
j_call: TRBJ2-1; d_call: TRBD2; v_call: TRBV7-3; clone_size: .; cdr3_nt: TGTGCCAGCAGCCCGGGACTAGCGGGAGGCAATGAGCAGTTCTTC; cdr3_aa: CASSPGLAGGNEQFF
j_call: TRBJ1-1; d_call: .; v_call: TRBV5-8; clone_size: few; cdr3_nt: TGTGCCAGCAACACGGGACGGTACATCACTGAAGCTTTCTTT; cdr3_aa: CASNTGRYITEAFF
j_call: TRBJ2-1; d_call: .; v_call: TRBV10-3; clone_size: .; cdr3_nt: TGTGCCATCAGTAATCAGGGGGGCAATGAGCAGTTCTTC; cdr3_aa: CAISNQGGNEQFF
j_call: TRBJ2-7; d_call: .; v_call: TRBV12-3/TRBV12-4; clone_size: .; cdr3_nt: TGTGCCAGCAGGGGGACACCGTATGGGGAGCAGTACTTC; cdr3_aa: CASRGTPYGEQYF
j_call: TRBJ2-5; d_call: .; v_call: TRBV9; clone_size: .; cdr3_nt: TGTGCCAGCAGCCCCGGACCGGGTCTAGAGACCCAGTACTTC; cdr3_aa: CASSPGPGLETQYF
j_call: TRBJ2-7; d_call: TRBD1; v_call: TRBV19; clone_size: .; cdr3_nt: TGTGCCAGTAGCCGGACAGGGATGGACTCCTACGAGCAGTACTTC; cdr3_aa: CASSRTGMDSYEQYF
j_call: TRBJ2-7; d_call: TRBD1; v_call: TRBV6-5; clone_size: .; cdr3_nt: TGTGCCAGCAGTTACCGCCGGGACAGGGCCTACGAGCAGTACTTC; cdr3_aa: CASSYRRDRAYEQYF
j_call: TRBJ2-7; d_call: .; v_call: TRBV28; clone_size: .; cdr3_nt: TGTGCCAGCAGTTTATTAATCTACGAGCAGTACTTC; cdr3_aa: CASSLLIYEQYF
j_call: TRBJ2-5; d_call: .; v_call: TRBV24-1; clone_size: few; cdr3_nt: TGTGCCACCAGTGACCCATGGAGGGGGGAGGGGGAGACCCAGTACTTC; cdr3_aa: CATSDPWRGEGETQYF
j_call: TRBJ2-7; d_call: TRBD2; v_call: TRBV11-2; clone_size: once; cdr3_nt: TGTGCCAGCAGCTTAGAGTTGGGACTATTGAACGAGCAGTACTTC; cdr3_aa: CASSLELGLLNEQYF
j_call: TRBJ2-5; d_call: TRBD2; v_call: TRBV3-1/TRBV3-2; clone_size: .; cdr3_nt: TGTGCCAGCAGCACCCGGGGGGGAGGTGGGTTGGAGACCCAGTACTTC; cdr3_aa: CASSTRGGGGLETQYF
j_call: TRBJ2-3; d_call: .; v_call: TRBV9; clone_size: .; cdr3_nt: TGTGCCAGCAGCGTAGAGGCCAGATCTAGCACAGATACGCAGTATTTT; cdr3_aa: CASSVEARSSTDTQYF
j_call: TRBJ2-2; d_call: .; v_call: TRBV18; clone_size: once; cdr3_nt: TGTGCCAGCTCACCACCTTACACCGGGGAGCTGTTTTTT; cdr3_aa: CASSPPYTGELFF
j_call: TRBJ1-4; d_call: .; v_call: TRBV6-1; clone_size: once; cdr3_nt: TGTGCCAGCAGTGAAGTTGTGGGCGGGGTAGGAACTAATGAAAAACTGTTTTTT; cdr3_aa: CASSEVVGGVGTNEKLFF
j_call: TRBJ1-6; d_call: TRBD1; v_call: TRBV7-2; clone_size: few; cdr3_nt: TGTGCCAGCAGCCTCGGACAGGGACATTCACCCCTCCACTTT; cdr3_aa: CASSLGQGHSPLHF
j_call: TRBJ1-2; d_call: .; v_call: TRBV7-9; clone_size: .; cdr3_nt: TGTGCCAGCAGCCTCCATGAGATTTCCCCTCACACCTTC; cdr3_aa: CASSLHEISPHTF
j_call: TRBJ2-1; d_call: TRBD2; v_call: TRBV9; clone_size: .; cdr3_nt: TGTGCCAGCAGCGCCGGGACTAGCGGGAGGAGCGAGCAGTTCTTC; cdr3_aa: CASSAGTSGRSEQFF
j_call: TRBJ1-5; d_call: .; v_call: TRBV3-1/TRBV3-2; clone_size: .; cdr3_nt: TGTGCCAGCAGCCAGCCCGGACTCAGAGGCAATCAGCCCCAGCATTTT; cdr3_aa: CASSQPGLRGNQPQHF
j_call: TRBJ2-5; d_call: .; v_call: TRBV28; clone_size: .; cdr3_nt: TGTGCCAGCAGTTCCCCTCCCATCGAGGAGACCCAGTACTTC; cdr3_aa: CASSSPPIEETQYF
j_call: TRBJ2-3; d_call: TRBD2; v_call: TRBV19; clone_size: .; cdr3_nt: TGTGCCAGTCGGCTAGCGGGAGGGCCGTTGGTGACAGATACGCAGTATTTT; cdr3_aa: CASRLAGGPLVTDTQYF
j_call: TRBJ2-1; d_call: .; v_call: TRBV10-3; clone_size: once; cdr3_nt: TGTGCCTTCCCCCCAGCCCCTGAGCAGTTCTTC; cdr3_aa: CAFPPAPEQFF
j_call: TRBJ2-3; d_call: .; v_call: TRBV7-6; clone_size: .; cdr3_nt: TGTGCCAGCAGCTTAGGAGCAACCGGGAATATGCAGTATTTT; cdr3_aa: CASSLGATGNMQYF
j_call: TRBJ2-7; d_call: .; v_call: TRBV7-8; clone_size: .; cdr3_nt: TGTGCCAGCAGCTCTTTCCAGGGTTCCTACGAGCAGTACTTC; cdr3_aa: CASSSFQGSYEQYF
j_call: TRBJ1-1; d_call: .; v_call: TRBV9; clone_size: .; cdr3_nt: TGTGCCAGCAGCGCAGAACCAGGGGTCTTGGGGGCTTTCTTT; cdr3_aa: CASSAEPGVLGAFF
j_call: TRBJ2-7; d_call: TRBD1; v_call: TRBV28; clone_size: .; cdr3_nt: TGTGCCAGCACCCCCGGGACAGTGAAAATGGAGCAGTACTTC; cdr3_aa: CASTPGTVKMEQYF
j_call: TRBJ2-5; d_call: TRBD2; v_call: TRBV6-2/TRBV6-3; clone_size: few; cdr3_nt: TGTGCCAGCAGTTACCTCACTAGCGGGAGGAGTATAGAGACCCAGTACTTC; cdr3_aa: CASSYLTSGRSIETQYF
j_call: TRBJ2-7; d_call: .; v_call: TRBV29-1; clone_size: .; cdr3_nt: TGCAGCGTTGAAGATTCGGGGAGTTTTTACGAGCAGTACTTC; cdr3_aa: CSVEDSGSFYEQYF
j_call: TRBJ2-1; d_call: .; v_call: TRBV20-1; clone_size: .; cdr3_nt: TGCAGTGCTAGTTCCGCGTATGAGCAGTTCTTC; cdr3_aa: CSASSAYEQFF
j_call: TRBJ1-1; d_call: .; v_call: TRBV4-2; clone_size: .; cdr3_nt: TGTGCCAGCAGCCAAGTTGGGGGGGAGAACACTGAAGCTTTCTTT; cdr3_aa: CASSQVGGENTEAFF